This T cell receptor beta chain was sequenced in a study of blood T cells in healthy people across ages. Points from the study as a whole: Long-lived donors exceeded aged donors in naive CD4+ cells and diversity.

A sample-barcoded 5' primer and a J-beta primer mix were used in a second PCR of roughly 6 to 11 cycles. TCRdb re-analysed the 5' RACE reads in MiXCR, keeping a single row per CDR3 protein. This table holds roughly 500,000 distinct CDR3 sequences, roughly 29% found once. The V end lost 6 bases, the J end lost 5 bases, and 17 bases lay between the germline ends. Germline V CDR1 and CDR2: MNHEY, SVGEGT. There are 14 residues in the CDR3. At least 6.5 million PBMCs were isolated per sample. This clonotype has more than one count but fewer than ten. The antigen is not known. The chain employs TRBV6-2 or TRBV6-3 and TRBJ2-7; unclear D gene. The clonotype was recovered from a woman in her seventies in good health. The source material was blood. The CDR3 spells CASSATLASHEQYF. CDR3 in DNA: TGTGCCAGCAGCGCAACCTTAGCTTCCCACGAGCAGTACTTC.